These 12 T cell receptor beta chains share one sample of origin, sequenced in a study of T cells in Graves' hyperthyroidism and ophthalmopathy (dated by TCRdb to the late 2010s). Library prep was done by multiplex PCR. The sequencer listed for this sample is Illumina HiSeq 2000. Amplification of TCR beta CDR3 regions was carried out from RNA transcripts. The first round of RT-PCR for the TCR CDR3 was performed with the HTBI primer set and the Qiagen OneStep RT-PCR kit. Using fastp trimming at Q25 and MiXCR clonotype assembly, TCRdb reanalyzed the public sequencing data and kept in-frame beta chains. Each entry is one CDR3 protein sequence, shown with its most common DNA and genes. The sample records 250,000 to 300,000 distinct CDR3 sequences, roughly 19% of which are singletons. Clones ranked in the top ten supply roughly 39% of the sample. Sequences were obtained from blood. The receptors originated from a man in his fifties or sixties with Graves' ophthalmopathy.

V usage is TRBV5-1 and J usage is TRBJ2-3; D ambiguous. The CDR3 length is 14 residues. V lost 6 bases and J 0 bases, leaving 11 bases between the germline ends. Germline lookup yields CDR1 SGHRS and CDR2 YFSETQ. CDR3 loop: CASKRRISTDTQYF. In DNA form, the CDR3 reads TGCGCCAGCAAAAGGAGAATTAGCACAGATACGCAGTATTTT.

This sequence joins TRBV28 and TRBJ2-7; possibly TRBD2 for D (5 bases). The CDR3 extends over 16 amino acids. V dropped 3 bases and J dropped 2 bases, with 17 bases sitting between them. Germline V gene lookup returns CDR1 MDHEN and CDR2 SYDVKM. CDR3 amino acids: CASSFFPSSPTYEQYF. The CDR3 bases are TGTGCCAGCAGTTTCTTCCCTTCTAGCCCCACCTACGAGCAGTACTTC.

This clonotype has a count of ten or more. The V and J genes are TRBV7-9 and TRBJ2-7; D perhaps matches TRBD1 (5 bases). CDR1 is SEHNR, CDR2 FQNEAQ, per germline (reference sequence). The V and J ends lost 1 base and 6 bases respectively, with 19 bases between them. This CDR3 contains 16 residues. Here the CDR3 reads CASSLGGPMGLREQYF. CDR3 coding DNA: TGTGCCAGCAGCTTAGGAGGCCCGATGGGGCTACGCGAGCAGTACTTC. The full variable domain, completed using reference TRBV7-9 and TRBJ2-7, is DTGVSQNPRHKITKRGQNVTFRCDPISEHNRLYWYRQTLGQGPEFLTYFQNEAQLEKSRLLSDRFSAERPKGSFSTLEIQRTEQGDSAMYLCASSLGGPMGLREQYFGPGTRLTVT.

Concerning this clonotype itself: Just one base apart from a much larger clone, this may be a read error. V usage is TRBV20-1 and J usage is TRBJ2-7, with D perhaps matching TRBD2 (5 bases). With 8 bases removed from V and 2 bases from J, the gap between germline ends came to 22 bases. There are 15 residues in the CDR3. The germline CDR1 and CDR2 sequences are DFQATT and SNEGSKA (reference sequence). DNA for the CDR3: TGCAGTATTAACCTCCGGACTCCCGTCACCTACGAGCAGTACTTC. Encoded protein: CSINLRTPVTYEQYF.

Many counts were recorded for this clonotype. This chain uses TRBV28 with TRBJ2-7; D possibly corresponds to TRBD2 (5 bases). The ends were cut back, 5 bases at V and 0 bases at J, with 17 bases in the middle. Per germline, CDR1 MDHEN and CDR2 SYDVKM. The CDR3 runs to 16 residues. CDR3 sequence (DNA): TGTGCCAGCAGTCTCTCCCCGGACTTAAACTCCTACGAGCAGTACTTC. Translation: CASSLSPDLNSYEQYF.

This clonotype has ten or more counts. The chain is built from TRBV3-1 and TRBJ2-7; a weak D match, TRBD1 (5 bases). Trimming removed 1 base from V and 2 bases from J, with 9 bases in between. Germline V gene data show CDR1 as LGHDT and CDR2 as YNNKEL (reference sequence). The CDR3 has 14 amino acids. The CDR3 protein is CASSQVGAAYEQYF. The CDR3 DNA reads TGTGCCAGCAGCCAAGTAGGGGCAGCCTACGAGCAGTACTTC.

The V and J genes are TRBV7-8 and TRBJ1-5; D might be TRBD1 (5 bases). V was shortened by 1 base and J by 6 bases, with 10 bases between the two germline ends. The CDR3 has 14 amino acids. Germline lookup yields CDR1 SGHVS and CDR2 FQNEAQ. The CDR3 reads CASSLEGVPQPQHF. The DNA of the CDR3 is TGTGCCAGCAGCTTAGAAGGGGTCCCTCAGCCCCAGCATTTT.

This clonotype came up many times. V gene TRBV3-1 combines with J gene TRBJ2-1, with D perhaps given as TRBD1 or TRBD2 (5 bases each). The CDR3 loop spans 11 amino acids. Germline assignment: CDR1 LGHDT and CDR2 YNNKEL (reference sequence). With 0 bases removed from V and 14 bases from J, the gap between germline ends came to 8 bases. CDR3 sequence reads: CASSQEGPKFF. CDR3 sequence (DNA): TGTGCCAGCAGCCAAGAGGGACCCAAGTTCTTC.

This clonotype occurred many times. Sequence at one end of the junction differs from germline and may be a read error. The rearrangement uses TRBV24-1 and TRBJ2-1; either TRBD1 or TRBD2 may supply D (5 bases each). This CDR3 comprises 17 residues. From germline, CDR1 is KGHDR and CDR2 SFDVKD. Written as DNA, the CDR3 is TGTGCCACCAGCGATTCGGGACGTCAAAGTCTCTACAATGAGCAGTTCTTC. The encoded protein is CATSDSGRQSLYNEQFF.

This chain joins TRBV28 and TRBJ2-7, with 12 bases lining up with TRBD2. Unmatched junction bases numbered 5, after V lost 3 bases and J lost 5 bases. Germline V gene sequence: CDR1 MDHEN, CDR2 SYDVKM. The CDR3 consists of 15 residues. Written as DNA, the CDR3 is TGTGCCAGCAGTTTGACTAGCGGGAGTCGGCACGAGCAGTACTTC. This sequence encodes CASSLTSGSRHEQYF. Filled out from reference TRBV28 and TRBJ2-7, the complete variable domain reads DVKVTQSSRYLVKRTGEKVFLECVQDMDHENMFWYRQDPGLGLRLIYFSYDVKMKEKGDIPEGYSVSREKKERFSLILESASTNQTSMYLCASSLTSGSRHEQYFGPGTRLTVT.

V usage is TRBV12-3 or TRBV12-4 and J usage is TRBJ1-6; 7 bases fit TRBD1. V was pared by 6 bases and J by 7 bases, with 9 bases of the junction left unmatched. The CDR3 extends over 15 amino acids. CDR3 in amino acids: CASSLKTGKNSPLHF. CDR3 bases: TGTGCCAGCAGCCTTAAGACAGGGAAAAATTCACCCCTCCACTTT.

This clonotype was counted at least ten times. The gene calls are TRBV11-2 and TRBJ2-5; D gene uncertain. This CDR3 is 15 amino acids long. Between the trimmed V and J ends, which lost 4 bases and 4 bases, there was a span of 16 bases. The germline gives CDR1 SGHAT, CDR2 FQNNGV. The CDR3 is CASSYPGVRGETQYF. The CDR3 coding sequence is TGTGCCAGCAGCTACCCAGGAGTACGAGGAGAGACCCAGTACTTC.